This record covers a single T cell receptor (beta chain). This record belongs to a study of blood T cell repertoires in COVID-19. V gave up 5 bases and J gave up 5 bases, with 15 bases separating them. Germline values: CDR1 MNHEY, CDR2 SVGAGI. CDR3 size: 14 residues. The data were produced by immunoSEQ multiplex PCR, yet TCRdb's version contains in-frame clones alone and is incomplete. Here the sample spans about 210,000 clones, 70% to 90% being singletons. The receptor was derived from a woman in her thirties or forties with acute or convalescent COVID-19. Sequencing input: peripheral blood. The chain uses TRBV6-5 and TRBJ1-1; a possible D gene is TRBD1 (6 bases). The CDR3 DNA is TGTGCCAGCAGTCGAGGGGGGGCATTGACTGAAGCTTTCTTT. Its protein product is CASSRGGALTEAFF.